This T cell receptor beta chain was sequenced for a study of T cell changes during pregnancy in multiple sclerosis. Assay: immunoSEQ multiplex PCR; the TCRdb copy retains only in-frame clones and omits some. The sample lists under 70,000 clones; approximately 92% were seen once. The TCR originated in a female donor in good health, enrolled as a control in a pregnancy study. The sequencing used peripheral blood, collected in the third trimester of pregnancy.

Here the CDR3 reads CASSIGQSMNTEAFF. Here the CDR3 DNA reads TGTGCCAGTAGTATTGGACAGAGCATGAACACTGAAGCTTTCTTT. The rearrangement uses TRBV19 and TRBJ1-1, with D maybe TRBD1 (6 bases). Germline CDR1 is LNHDA and CDR2 is SQIVND (reference sequence). Trimming stripped 3 bases from V and 0 bases from J, with 11 bases between. CDR3 length: 15 amino acids. Combining the CDR3 with reference TRBV19 and TRBJ1-1 gives the whole variable domain DGGITQSPKYLFRKEGQNVTLSCEQNLNHDAMYWYRQDPGQGLRLIYYSQIVNDFQKGDIAEGYSVSREKKESFPLTVTSAQKNPTAFYLCASSIGQSMNTEAFFGQGTRLTVV.